These 2 T cell receptor beta chains were sequenced from one sample in a study of shared clonotypes between healthy human individuals. Positively selected for CCR7, the CD45RO-negative cells used as naive CD8 cells excluded terminally differentiated effector memory CD45RA+ cells. Only in-frame clones appear in the TCRdb table, and some are missing; sequencing was by immunoSEQ multiplex PCR. The repertoire includes about 2 million clones, about 95% of them detected once, and roughly 1.1% sits in the top ten. Sequenced: naive CD8+ T cells sorted from blood. These receptors all stem from a man in his late teens or twenties in good health.

The J gene is TRBJ2-1, the V gene TRBV9; 13 bases line up with TRBD2. V was pared by 3 bases and J by 5 bases, with 5 bases of the junction left unmatched. In germline, CDR1 is SGDLS, CDR2 YYNGEE. This CDR3 has 16 amino acids. The CDR3 DNA reads TGTGCCAGCAGCGGGGGGACTAGCGGGACCGACAATGAGCAGTTCTTC. As protein: CASSGGTSGTDNEQFF.

The rearrangement uses TRBV7-9 and TRBJ1-2, with 7 positions matching TRBD1. V lost 5 bases and J lost 6; bases outside the gene matches: 12. This CDR3 is 15 amino acids long. Germline lookup yields CDR1 SEHNR and CDR2 FQNEAQ (reference sequence). The CDR3 sequence: CASSGTGDWEDGYTF. The CDR3 region has the DNA TGTGCCAGCAGCGGTACAGGGGATTGGGAGGATGGCTACACCTTC.